This passage covers 6 T cell receptor beta chains from one sample sequenced in a study of T cell repertoires in cytomegalovirus infection. The antigens for these receptors are not known. TCRdb fed the reads into MiXCR, producing one record per CDR3 protein. Of about half a million distinct CDR3 sequences listed, roughly 46% are singletons. This specimen consisted of cultured PBMCs, obtained from culture after CMV antigen stimulation. Receptors were obtained from a human donor in good health (CMV status not recorded). Some clones in this sample may be carry-over from other donors' samples.

CDR3 bases: TGTGCCAGCAGCTACCCCAAGTACGGGTTGAACACTGAAGCTTTCTTT. Protein sequence: CASSYPKYGLNTEAFF. The rearrangement uses TRBV6-2 or TRBV6-3 and TRBJ1-1; unclear D gene. CDR1 and CDR2 (germline): MNHEY, SVGEGT. With 6 bases removed from V and 0 bases from J, the gap between germline ends came to 17 bases. CDR3 length equals 16 residues.

The rearrangement joins TRBV5-4 to TRBJ2-1, with D unclear. The CDR3 loop spans 15 amino acids. With 1 base removed from V and 5 bases from J, the gap between germline ends came to 13 bases. The germline V gene encodes CDR1 SGHNT and CDR2 YYREEE (reference sequence). CDR3 DNA sequence: TGTGCCAGCAGCTTGAGCCACGGGTCGGACAATGAGCAGTTCTTC. It yields the protein CASSLSHGSDNEQFF.

This clonotype has more than one count but fewer than ten. This chain links TRBV7-8 with TRBJ2-7, with TRBD1 as a possible D gene (6 bases). This CDR3 is built from 16 residues. Trimming stripped 6 bases from V and 2 bases from J, with 20 bases between. The germline gives CDR1 SGHVS, CDR2 FQNEAQ. The CDR3 loop is CASSRNPIRDTYEQYF. The DNA of the CDR3 is TGTGCCAGCAGTCGAAACCCAATCCGGGACACCTACGAGCAGTACTTC.

The rearrangement joins TRBV6-2 or TRBV6-3 to TRBJ2-7, with D perhaps TRBD1 (5 bases). Trimming removed 8 bases at V and 3 bases at J, with 17 bases between. This CDR3 has 14 residues. From germline, CDR1 is MNHEY and CDR2 SVGEGT. The CDR3 DNA reads as TGTGCCAGCTTCTGGTACAGGCCCCACTACGAGCAGTACTTC. Translating gives CASFWYRPHYEQYF.

The V gene is TRBV6-1, the J gene TRBJ2-7; D may be TRBD1 (6 bases). The CDR3 covers 14 residues. From germline, CDR1 is MNHNS and CDR2 SASEGT. Trimming shortened V by 3 bases and J by 4 bases, and 13 bases separated the two germline ends. CDR3 region: CASSEAHTGYEQYF. For the CDR3, the DNA is TGTGCCAGCAGTGAGGCGCATACAGGGTACGAGCAGTACTTC.

This rearrangement joins TRBV4-1 to TRBJ2-2, with 7 bases matching TRBD1. With 1 base clipped from V and 4 bases from J, the junction kept 6 bases outside the gene matches. The CDR3 sequence is 16 residues long. CDR1 MGHRA and CDR2 YSYEKL come from the germline V gene. The CDR3 protein is CASSQVRGIGTGELFF. Here the CDR3 DNA reads TGCGCCAGCAGCCAAGTCAGGGGGATTGGCACCGGGGAGCTGTTTTTT.